This T cell receptor (beta chain) was documented in a study of neurological immune-mediated disorders. Each TCR transcript was tagged with a 10-nucleotide random UMI during 5'RACE. MiXCR was run by TCRdb on the 5' RACE reads, yielding one entry per CDR3 protein. The table records some 57,000 distinct CDR3 sequences, under 3.5% of them present only once. Many counts were recorded for this clonotype. The receptor's source is a woman aged 60 to 75 with multiple sclerosis. Source material: PBMCs.

The CDR3 is CASSQEAGWNTEAFF. The CDR3 bases are TGCGCCAGCAGCCAAGAAGCAGGGTGGAACACTGAAGCTTTCTTT. The rearrangement links TRBV4-3 to TRBJ1-1; D perhaps matches TRBD1 (5 bases). The CDR3 consists of 15 residues. Trimming removed 0 bases from V and 1 base from J, with 9 bases in between. Germline V gene lookup returns CDR1 LGHNA and CDR2 YSLEER.